The next 22 T cell receptor beta chains were all read from a single sample in a study of glioma-infiltrating T cells after dendritic cell vaccination. Produced via immunoSEQ multiplex PCR; TCRdb's table is partial and in-frame only. Of roughly 80,000 clones in the sample, around 86% were seen once. As for time point: after dendritic cell vaccination, including at tumor progression/relapse. The specimen comprised blood, sampled after dendritic cell vaccination. The receptors were gathered from a human donor with glioblastoma.

The chain links TRBV4-1 to TRBJ2-7; possible D gene TRBD1, 6 bases. Germline V gene sequence: CDR1 MGHRA, CDR2 YSYEKL. The CDR3 extends over 16 amino acids. V lost 0 bases and J 0 bases, leaving 12 bases between the germline ends. The CDR3 bases are TGCGCCAGCAGCCAAGACAACAGGGCCGTCTCCTACGAGCAGTACTTC. The encoded protein is CASSQDNRAVSYEQYF.

The chain carries TRBV19 and TRBJ1-1; 10 bases map to TRBD1. The V gene's germline CDR1 is LNHDA and CDR2 SQIVND (reference sequence). CDR3 length: 14 amino acids. V lost 1 base to trimming and J lost 5 bases; unmatched junction nucleotides: 1. CDR3 sequence reads: CASSIGTGGTEAFF. CDR3 in DNA: TGTGCCAGTAGTATAGGGACAGGGGGAACTGAAGCTTTCTTT.

The chain uses TRBV11-1 and TRBJ2-7, with 11 bases lining up with TRBD2. Germline CDR1 SGHAT, CDR2 FQDESV (reference sequence). The CDR3 has 15 residues. The V and J ends lost 5 bases and 5 bases, in that order; junction bases with no gene match: 8. CDR3 sequence (DNA): TGTGCCAGCAGCCTGGGAACTAGCGGGAGCGACGAGCAGTACTTC. This encodes CASSLGTSGSDEQYF.

The chain has TRBV11-2 and TRBJ2-1; 7 bases line up with TRBD1. Unmatched junction bases numbered 2, after V lost 5 bases and J lost 4 bases. CDR1 SGHAT and CDR2 FQNNGV come from the germline V gene. This CDR3 region has 13 residues. The CDR3 loop reads CASSPDRYNEQFF. CDR3 sequence (DNA): TGTGCCAGCAGCCCGGACAGGTACAATGAGCAGTTCTTC.

V usage is TRBV9 and J usage is TRBJ2-1, with a tentative D call TRBD2 (6 bases). Germline CDR1 SGDLS, CDR2 YYNGEE. V lost 5 bases, J lost 3 bases, and 18 bases lay in between. The CDR3 is 16 amino acids. The CDR3 loop is CASSRDASGLYNEQFF. The CDR3 nucleotides are TGTGCCAGCAGTCGGGACGCCAGCGGGCTCTACAATGAGCAGTTCTTC.

V usage is TRBV7-9 and J usage is TRBJ2-7; a possible D gene is TRBD1 (6 bases). CDR3 size: 12 residues. Per germline, CDR1 SEHNR and CDR2 FQNEAQ (reference sequence). Trimming stripped 3 bases from V and 9 bases from J, with 12 bases between. The CDR3 coding sequence is TGTGCCAGCAGCTTCCCCGGACAGAGGCAGTACTTC. The encoded protein is CASSFPGQRQYF.

This clone was detected only a few times. The CDR3, as DNA: TGTGCTAGTGGTTTTGGGCTTCATACGCAGTATTTT. This encodes CASGFGLHTQYF. The chain combines TRBV12-5 with TRBJ2-3; no clear D gene. The CDR3 is made up of 12 amino acids. CDR1 LGHNT and CDR2 FRNRAP come from the germline V gene. The V gene lost 3 bases and the J gene lost 7 bases, with 8 bases spanning the gap.

This rearrangement joins TRBV19 to TRBJ2-1, with D possibly being TRBD1 (5 bases). Germline lookup yields CDR1 LNHDA and CDR2 SQIVND (reference sequence). This CDR3 has 14 amino acids. Trimming shortened V by 5 bases and J by 4 bases, and 12 bases separated the two germline ends. The CDR3 loop reads CASSSQGPYNEQFF. CDR3 bases: TGTGCCAGTAGTTCCCAGGGCCCTTACAATGAGCAGTTCTTC. The variable domain in full, with the rest retrieved from reference TRBV19 and TRBJ2-1, is DGGITQSPKYLFRKEGQNVTLSCEQNLNHDAMYWYRQDPGQGLRLIYYSQIVNDFQKGDIAEGYSVSREKKESFPLTVTSAQKNPTAFYLCASSSQGPYNEQFFGPGTRLTVL.

J is TRBJ2-1 and V is TRBV6-5; TRBD2 agrees at 12 bases. There are 14 residues in the CDR3. V lost 6 bases to trimming and J lost 8 bases; unmatched junction nucleotides: 5. CDR1 is MNHEY, CDR2 SVGAGI, per germline. CDR3 bases: TGTGCCAGCAGGGTGACTAGCGGGAGCCATGAGCAGTTCTTC. Its protein product is CASRVTSGSHEQFF.

The chain recombines TRBV5-4 with TRBJ2-1; D gene unclear. This CDR3 region has 15 residues. CDR1 is SGHNT and CDR2 is YYREEE in the germline V gene (reference sequence). With 0 bases removed from V and 0 bases from J, the gap between germline ends came to 7 bases. DNA of the CDR3: TGTGCCAGCAGCTTGGGGGCCGGCTCCTACAATGAGCAGTTCTTC. Translating it yields CASSLGAGSYNEQFF. Complete variable domain (other parts from reference TRBV5-4 and TRBJ2-1): ETGVTQSPTHLIKTRGQQVTLRCSSQSGHNTVSWYQQALGQGPQFIFQYYREEENGRGNFPPRFSGLQFPNYSSELNVNALELDDSALYLCASSLGAGSYNEQFFGPGTRLTVL.

This rearrangement joins TRBV5-1 to TRBJ1-4; 11 nucleotides line up with TRBD1. The CDR3 contains 14 residues. CDR1 is SGHRS, CDR2 YFSETQ, per germline. The J segment lost 6 bases and the V segment lost 4 bases, leaving 2 bases of the junction unmatched. The CDR3 loop reads CASSPGQGDEKLFF. CDR3 sequence (DNA): TGCGCCAGCAGCCCGGGACAGGGGGATGAAAAACTGTTTTTT.

The chain is built from TRBV2 and TRBJ2-2, with 8 positions matching TRBD1. Looked up from germline, CDR1 is SNHLY and CDR2 is FYNNEI. CDR3 size: 15 residues. J lost 1 base, V lost 7 bases, and 5 bases had no gene match. The CDR3 DNA sequence: TGTGCCAGCACCCCGGGGACAGGGAACACCGGGGAGCTGTTTTTT. Translating gives CASTPGTGNTGELFF.

The chain combines TRBV4-1 with TRBJ1-2; maybe TRBD1 (6 bases). Trimming left V 4 bases short and J 2 bases short, with 11 bases between. The germline V gene has CDR1 MGHRA and CDR2 YSYEKL. The CDR3 loop spans 14 amino acids. The CDR3 is CASSLQDRNYGYTF. The CDR3 DNA sequence: TGCGCCAGCAGCCTACAAGACAGGAACTATGGCTACACCTTC.

The chain links TRBV4-3 to TRBJ2-7; TRBD1 is a possible D gene (6 bases). The CDR3 consists of 15 residues. Trimming stripped 0 bases from V and 3 bases from J, with 12 bases between. Per the germline V gene, CDR1 is LGHNA and CDR2 is YSLEER. CDR3 DNA sequence: TGCGCCAGCAGCCAAGATATATCAGGGGACTACGAGCAGTACTTC. Its protein is CASSQDISGDYEQYF.

The chain is built from TRBV5-4 and TRBJ2-4, with 7 bases that match TRBD2. After removal of 0 bases from V and 5 bases from J, the junction contained 5 bases not matched to a gene. The CDR3 is 15 amino acids. Germline V gene sequence: CDR1 SGHNT, CDR2 YYREEE (reference sequence). This CDR3 is CASSLVGGRENIQYF. In DNA, the CDR3 is TGTGCCAGCAGCTTGGTGGGAGGGCGTGAAAACATTCAGTACTTC. Full variable domain (outside the CDR3, taken from reference TRBV5-4 and TRBJ2-4): ETGVTQSPTHLIKTRGQQVTLRCSSQSGHNTVSWYQQALGQGPQFIFQYYREEENGRGNFPPRFSGLQFPNYSSELNVNALELDDSALYLCASSLVGGRENIQYFGAGTRLSVL.

The chain uses TRBV4-2 and TRBJ2-3; D remains unclear. The ends were cut back, 0 bases at V and 5 bases at J, with 6 bases in the middle. Germline CDR1 reads LGHNA; CDR2 reads YNFKEQ. There are 13 residues in the CDR3. The CDR3 bases are TGTGCCAGCAGCCAAGAAGCACTAGATACGCAGTATTTT. Translation gives CASSQEALDTQYF.

This clone showed up just once. V is TRBV10-3 and J is TRBJ1-6; 7 bases fit TRBD1. This CDR3 is built from 14 residues. In germline, CDR1 is ENHRY, CDR2 SYGVKD. J gave up 10 bases and V 4 bases, and 7 bases lay outside the gene matches. CDR3 sequence (DNA): TGTGCCATCAGTGTTGACAGGGTGGGCTCACCCCTCCACTTT. Its translation is CAISVDRVGSPLHF.

This CDR3 reads CASRSDRVNTGELFF. In DNA form, the CDR3 reads TGTGCCAGCAGATCGGACAGGGTGAACACCGGGGAGCTGTTTTTT. The chain couples TRBV6-6 to TRBJ2-2; TRBD1 agrees at 8 bases. This CDR3 is built from 15 residues. The ends lost 6 bases at V and 1 base at J; junction bases unmatched: 4. Germline values: CDR1 MNHNY, CDR2 SVGAGI (reference sequence).

This chain uses TRBV5-8 with TRBJ1-3; possible D gene TRBD1, 6 bases. Germline V CDR1 and CDR2: SGHTS, YDEGEE. V was clipped by 2 bases and J by 8 bases, with 11 bases between them. The CDR3 runs to 13 residues. In nucleotides, the CDR3 is TGTGCCAGCAGCTTCCAACAGGGAGACACCATATATTTT. Its translation is CASSFQQGDTIYF.

The chain recombines TRBV5-1 with TRBJ2-1, with 9 positions matching TRBD2. Germline trimming cut 8 bases from V and 6 bases from J; bases unmatched to any gene: 12. The CDR3 has 15 residues. CDR1 is SGHRS, CDR2 YFSETQ, per germline. As DNA, the CDR3 is TGCGCCAGTCAGAGTGGCAGCGGGGGGCCCAATGAGCAGTTCTTC. Residues: CASQSGSGGPNEQFF.

The rearrangement uses TRBV13 and TRBJ1-1; TRBD1 matches at 10 bases. CDR1 is PRHDT and CDR2 is FYEKMQ in the germline V gene (reference sequence). The CDR3 covers 18 residues. V shed 2 bases and J 1 base; nucleotides not matched to a gene: 10. CDR3 in DNA: TGTGCCAGCAGCTTACGACAGGGGGCTAGGGGGGCGAACACTGAAGCTTTCTTT. This encodes CASSLRQGARGANTEAFF. Full variable domain (rest looked up from reference TRBV13 and TRBJ1-1): AAGVIQSPRHLIKEKRETATLKCYPIPRHDTVYWYQQGPGQDPQFLISFYEKMQSDKGSIPDRFSAQQFSDYHSELNMSSLELGDSALYFCASSLRQGARGANTEAFFGQGTRLTVV.

The gene calls are TRBV4-1 and TRBJ2-7; TRBD1 aligns across 10 bases. This CDR3 has 15 amino acids. CDR1 and CDR2 from the germline V gene are MGHRA and YSYEKL. The J segment lost 1 base and the V segment lost 1 base, leaving 1 base of the junction unmatched. For the CDR3, the DNA is TGCGCCAGCAGCCAAGGACAGGGGGCTTCCTACGAGCAGTACTTC. Translating it yields CASSQGQGASYEQYF.